This is a list of T cell receptor beta chains from one sample in a study of control samples from healthy donors and cancer patients. The table came from immunoSEQ multiplex PCR; TCRdb's copy has only in-frame clones and leaves some out. Found here are 150,000 or so clones, approximately 86% of them singletons; the top ten hold approximately 1.7%. Sequenced material: blood. The receptors originated from a man younger than 30 in good health. Each CDR3 is given with its conserved first and last residue. D genes are given only for firm matches. Only part of the rows carry a size: once, few, many, or a class if the clone is expanded.

CDR3 length	V gene	D gene	J gene	clone size	CDR3 protein	CDR3 DNA
12	TRBV10-2	NA	TRBJ1-6	NA	CASRTGNSPLHF	TGCGCCAGCAGGACGGGGAATTCACCCCTCCACTTT
14	TRBV19	NA	TRBJ2-7	NA	CASSITGLYYEQYF	TGTGCCAGTAGTATAACAGGGTTATACTACGAGCAGTACTTC
15	TRBV15	TRBD1	TRBJ1-5	NA	CATSRGQGSNQPQHF	TGTGCCACCAGCAGGGGACAGGGGAGCAATCAGCCCCAGCATTTT
14	TRBV5-4	NA	TRBJ1-1	NA	CASSPAGGGTEAFF	TGTGCCAGCAGCCCGGCCGGGGGAGGTACTGAAGCTTTCTTT
13	TRBV19	TRBD2	TRBJ2-1	NA	CASSASGGNEQFF	TGTGCCAGTAGCGCATCGGGGGGGAATGAGCAGTTCTTC
13	TRBV13	TRBD2	TRBJ2-5	NA	CASSLAGRGTQYF	TGTGCCAGCAGCCTAGCGGGTCGGGGGACCCAGTACTTC
17	TRBV28	NA	TRBJ2-3	once	CASSFGAVVVLTDTQYF	TGTGCCAGCAGTTTTGGGGCAGTGGTAGTCCTCACAGATACGCAGTATTTT
13	TRBV7-2	NA	TRBJ1-1	NA	CASSLTGNTEAFF	TGTGCCAGCAGCCTGACGGGGAACACTGAAGCTTTCTTT
13	TRBV6-2/TRBV6-3	NA	TRBJ1-1	NA	CASSYDPRTEAFF	TGTGCCAGCAGTTACGACCCGCGGACTGAAGCTTTCTTT
16	TRBV7-2	NA	TRBJ2-3	NA	CASRPPGWGGTDTQYF	TGTGCCAGCAGGCCTCCAGGATGGGGAGGAACAGATACGCAGTATTTT
12	TRBV25-1	NA	TRBJ1-3	NA	CASSELLNTIYF	TGTGCCAGCAGTGAATTACTAAACACCATATATTTT